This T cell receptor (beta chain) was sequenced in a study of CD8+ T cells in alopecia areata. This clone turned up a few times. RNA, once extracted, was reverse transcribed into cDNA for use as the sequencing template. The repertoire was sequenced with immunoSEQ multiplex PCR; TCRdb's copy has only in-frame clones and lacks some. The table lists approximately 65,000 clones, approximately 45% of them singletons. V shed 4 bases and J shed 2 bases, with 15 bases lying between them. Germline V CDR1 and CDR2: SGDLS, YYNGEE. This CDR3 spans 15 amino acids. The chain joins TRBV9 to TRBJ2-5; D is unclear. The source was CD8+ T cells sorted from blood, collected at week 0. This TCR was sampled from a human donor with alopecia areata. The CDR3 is CASSPWSSQQETQYF. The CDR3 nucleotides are TGTGCCAGCAGCCCGTGGTCCAGCCAACAAGAGACCCAGTACTTC.